This T cell receptor beta chain came from a study of human T cells and chemical hapten exposure. Study at large: Skin on the upper inner arm, about 2 cm by about 2 cm in size, was sensitized with 2% DPC. Chiefly women, the patients showed alopecia areata, totalis or universalis. The study's findings and limits: Once DPC sensitization occurred, TCRs above 1 in 1000 frequency showed no change.

TCRdb redid the calling of the RACE reads with MiXCR, one entry per CDR3 protein. This table holds 200,000 to 300,000 distinct CDR3 sequences, more than 6.5% found once. Sample time point: pre-sensitization, week 0. As for treatment: therapeutic diphenylcyclopropenone sensitization with weekly scalp DPC. To note about this clonotype: Its antigen is unknown.

The CDR3 sequence is 16 residues long. In germline, CDR1 is SGHRS, CDR2 YFSETQ. The V gene end was trimmed by 4 bases and the J gene end by 7 bases; junction bases not matched to a gene: 9. The J gene is TRBJ2-2, the V gene TRBV5-1, with TRBD2 matching over 11 bases. This receptor was identified in a woman aged 40 to 49 with alopecia areata. Some clones in this sample may be carry-over from other donors' samples. Sequenced here: whole blood, sampled in connection with sensitization to the hapten diphenylcyclopropenone (DPC). The CDR3 DNA follows: TGCGCCAGCAGCCCCCCCCTAGCGGGAGGTAGCGGGGAGCTGTTTTTT. This translates into CASSPPLAGGSGELFF.